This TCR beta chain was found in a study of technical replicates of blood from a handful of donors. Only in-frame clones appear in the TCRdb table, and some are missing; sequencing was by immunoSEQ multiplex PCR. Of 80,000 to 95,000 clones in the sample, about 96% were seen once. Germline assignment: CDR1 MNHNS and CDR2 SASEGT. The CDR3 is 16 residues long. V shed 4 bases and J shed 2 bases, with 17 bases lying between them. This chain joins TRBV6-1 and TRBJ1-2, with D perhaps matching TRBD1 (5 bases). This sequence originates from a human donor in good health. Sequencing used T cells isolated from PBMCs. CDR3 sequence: CASSAKDLRGNYGYTF. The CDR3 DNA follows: TGTGCCAGCAGTGCGAAGGACCTTAGGGGCAACTATGGCTACACCTTC.